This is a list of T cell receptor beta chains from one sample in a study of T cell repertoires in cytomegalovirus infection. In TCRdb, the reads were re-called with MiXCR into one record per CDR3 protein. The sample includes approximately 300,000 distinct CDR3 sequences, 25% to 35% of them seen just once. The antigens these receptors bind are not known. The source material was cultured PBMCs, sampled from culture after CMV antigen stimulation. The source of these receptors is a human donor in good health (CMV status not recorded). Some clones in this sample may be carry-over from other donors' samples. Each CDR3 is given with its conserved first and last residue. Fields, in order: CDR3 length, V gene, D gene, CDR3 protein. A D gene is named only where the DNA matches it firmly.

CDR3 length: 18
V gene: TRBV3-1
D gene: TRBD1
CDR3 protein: CASSLRTGVRSGANVLTF

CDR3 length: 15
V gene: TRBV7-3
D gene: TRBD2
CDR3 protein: CASSLGTSAAYEQYF

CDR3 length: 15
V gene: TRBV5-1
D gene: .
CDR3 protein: CASSPESRRDSPLHF

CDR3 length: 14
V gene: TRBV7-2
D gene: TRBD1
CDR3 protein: CASSRDRVNEKLFF

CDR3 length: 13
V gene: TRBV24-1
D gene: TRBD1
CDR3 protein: CATQRTGGRGYTF

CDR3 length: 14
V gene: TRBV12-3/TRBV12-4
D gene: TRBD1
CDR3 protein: CASRSQGAGQPQHF

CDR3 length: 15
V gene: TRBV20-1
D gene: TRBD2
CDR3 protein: CSASDSGGTPDTQYF

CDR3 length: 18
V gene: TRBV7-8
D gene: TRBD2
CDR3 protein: CASSLPSGRVPSTDTQYF

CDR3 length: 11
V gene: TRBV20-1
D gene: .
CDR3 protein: CSAKGVGEAFF

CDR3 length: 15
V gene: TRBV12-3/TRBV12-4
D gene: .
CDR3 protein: CASSLSTGNHQPQHF

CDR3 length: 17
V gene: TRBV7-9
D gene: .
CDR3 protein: CASSPRRGREANYGYTF

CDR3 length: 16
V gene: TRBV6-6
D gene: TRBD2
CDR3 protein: CASSLTGTSRSYEQYF

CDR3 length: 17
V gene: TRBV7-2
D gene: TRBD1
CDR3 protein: CASSPSGTGGIGETQYF

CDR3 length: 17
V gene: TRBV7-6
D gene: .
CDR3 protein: CASSLREGGLENTEAFF

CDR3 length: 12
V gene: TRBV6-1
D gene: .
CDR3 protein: CGTGTSTDTQYF

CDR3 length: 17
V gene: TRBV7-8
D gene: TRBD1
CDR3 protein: CASSLYGAGQGGDEQYF

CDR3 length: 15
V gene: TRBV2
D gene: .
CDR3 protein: CASSEERPMNTEAFF

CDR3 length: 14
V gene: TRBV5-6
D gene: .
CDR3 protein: CASSIQGNNYGYTF

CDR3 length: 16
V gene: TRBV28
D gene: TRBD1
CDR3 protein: CASSLPRQGSNQPQHF

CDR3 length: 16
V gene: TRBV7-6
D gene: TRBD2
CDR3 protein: CASSLEMAGGGETQYF

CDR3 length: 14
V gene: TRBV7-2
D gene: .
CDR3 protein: CASSFGRVDYGYTF

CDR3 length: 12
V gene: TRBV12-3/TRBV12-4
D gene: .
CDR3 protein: CASSLRGDTIYF

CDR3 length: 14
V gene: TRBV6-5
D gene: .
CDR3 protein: CASSYFQQGTEAFF

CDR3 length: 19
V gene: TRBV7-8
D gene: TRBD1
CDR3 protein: CASSPRHRQGHIIRQPQHF

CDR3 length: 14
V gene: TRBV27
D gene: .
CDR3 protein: CASSFAPRVGEQYF

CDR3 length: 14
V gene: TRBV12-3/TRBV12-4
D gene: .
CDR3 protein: CASSSRPRSYEQYF

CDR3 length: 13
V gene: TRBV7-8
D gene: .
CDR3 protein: CASSRGVDYGYTF

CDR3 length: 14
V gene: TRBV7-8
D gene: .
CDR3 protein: CASSLVPGNTEAFF

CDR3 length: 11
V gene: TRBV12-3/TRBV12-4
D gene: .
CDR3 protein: CASTKNTEAFF

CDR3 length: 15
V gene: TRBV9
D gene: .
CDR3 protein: CASSPRERSYNEQFF

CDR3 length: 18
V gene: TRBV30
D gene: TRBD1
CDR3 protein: CAWSPAGTGIFSNQPQHF

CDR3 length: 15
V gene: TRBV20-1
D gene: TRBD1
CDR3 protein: CSASQGQLANYGYTF

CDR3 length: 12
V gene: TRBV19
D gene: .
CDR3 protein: CASKDRGYGYTF

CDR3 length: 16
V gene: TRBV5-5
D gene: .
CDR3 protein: CASSSPGAAAGGEQFF

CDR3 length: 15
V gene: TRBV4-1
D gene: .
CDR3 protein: CASSQVPGVGNEQFF

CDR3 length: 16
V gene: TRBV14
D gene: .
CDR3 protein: CASSPIEGESEDGYTF

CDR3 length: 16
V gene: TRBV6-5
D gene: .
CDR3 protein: CASSRGQPYSNQPQHF

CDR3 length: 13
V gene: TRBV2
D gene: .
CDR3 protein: CASPRGRVNEQFF

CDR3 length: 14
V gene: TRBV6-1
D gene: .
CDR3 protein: CASRHDGVYSPLHF

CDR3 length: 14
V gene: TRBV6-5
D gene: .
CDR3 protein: CASSFPTAYNEQFF

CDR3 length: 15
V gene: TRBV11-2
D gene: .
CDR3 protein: CASSLEGLLNNEQFF

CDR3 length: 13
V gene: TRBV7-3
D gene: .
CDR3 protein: CASSQTDNTEAFF

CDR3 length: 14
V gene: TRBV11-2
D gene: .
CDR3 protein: CASSLDGPDETQYF

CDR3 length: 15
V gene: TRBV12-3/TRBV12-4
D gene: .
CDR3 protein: CASSSGLLSNQPQHF

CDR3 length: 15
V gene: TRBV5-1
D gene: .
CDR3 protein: CASSLAAGILDEQYF

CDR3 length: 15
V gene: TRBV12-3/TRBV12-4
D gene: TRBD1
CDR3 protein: CASSIYRGAGTEAFF

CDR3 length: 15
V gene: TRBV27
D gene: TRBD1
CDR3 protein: CASTTGGRSTDTQYF

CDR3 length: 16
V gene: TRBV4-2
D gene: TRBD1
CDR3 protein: CASSRLDRVSYNEQFF

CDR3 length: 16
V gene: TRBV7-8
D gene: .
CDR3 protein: CASSAGTTTHNQPQHF

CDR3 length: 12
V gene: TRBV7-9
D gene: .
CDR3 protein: CASITPPYGYTF

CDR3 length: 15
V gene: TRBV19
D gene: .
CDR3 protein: CASTPASRRYNEQFF

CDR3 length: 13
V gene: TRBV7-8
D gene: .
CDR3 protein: CASSLVAGYGYTF

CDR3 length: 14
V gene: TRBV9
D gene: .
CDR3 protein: CASSPPSDHYEQYF